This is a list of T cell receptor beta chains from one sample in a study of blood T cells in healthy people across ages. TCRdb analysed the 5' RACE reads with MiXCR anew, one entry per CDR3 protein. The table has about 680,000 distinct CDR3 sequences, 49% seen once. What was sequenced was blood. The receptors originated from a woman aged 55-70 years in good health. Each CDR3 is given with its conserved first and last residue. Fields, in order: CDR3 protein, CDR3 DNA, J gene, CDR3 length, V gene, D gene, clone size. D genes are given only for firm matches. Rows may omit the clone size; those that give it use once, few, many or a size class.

CDR3 protein: CSAPGTVNTEAFF; CDR3 DNA: TGCAGTGCCCCCGGGACAGTCAACACTGAAGCTTTCTTT; J gene: TRBJ1-1; CDR3 length: 13; V gene: TRBV20-1; D gene: TRBD1; clone size: NA
CDR3 protein: CASSFGGFLAKNIQYF; CDR3 DNA: TGTGCCAGCAGCTTTGGGGGATTTCTAGCCAAAAACATTCAGTACTTC; J gene: TRBJ2-4; CDR3 length: 16; V gene: TRBV7-2; D gene: NA; clone size: NA
CDR3 protein: CASSATGINYGCTF; CDR3 DNA: TGTGCCAGCAGCGCAACGGGAATTAACTATGGCTGCACCTTC; J gene: TRBJ1-2; CDR3 length: 14; V gene: TRBV9; D gene: NA; clone size: once
CDR3 protein: CSARDQGLAYEQYF; CDR3 DNA: TGCAGTGCTAGAGATCAGGGACTAGCCTACGAGCAGTACTTC; J gene: TRBJ2-7; CDR3 length: 14; V gene: TRBV20-1; D gene: TRBD2; clone size: NA
CDR3 protein: CSAPGTSGIFSEQFF; CDR3 DNA: TGCAGTGCTCCCGGGACTAGCGGGATATTCAGTGAGCAGTTCTTC; J gene: TRBJ2-1; CDR3 length: 15; V gene: TRBV20-1; D gene: TRBD2; clone size: few
CDR3 protein: CSARADNYNEQFF; CDR3 DNA: TGCAGTGCTAGGGCGGACAACTACAATGAGCAGTTCTTC; J gene: TRBJ2-1; CDR3 length: 13; V gene: TRBV20-1; D gene: NA; clone size: NA
CDR3 protein: CASSLLSGGFSTDTQYF; CDR3 DNA: TGTGCCAGCAGCTTACTATCCGGGGGGTTTAGCACAGATACGCAGTATTTT; J gene: TRBJ2-3; CDR3 length: 17; V gene: TRBV13; D gene: TRBD2; clone size: NA
CDR3 protein: CASSLTPGTTNYGYTF; CDR3 DNA: TGTGCCAGCAGCCTAACACCAGGGACAACTAACTATGGCTACACCTTC; J gene: TRBJ1-2; CDR3 length: 16; V gene: TRBV7-2; D gene: NA; clone size: NA
CDR3 protein: CASSPRLYYGAFF; CDR3 DNA: TGTGCCAGCAGTCCCCGTTTGTATTACGGAGCTTTCTTT; J gene: TRBJ1-1; CDR3 length: 13; V gene: TRBV27; D gene: NA; clone size: NA
CDR3 protein: CSAIAVNNEQYF; CDR3 DNA: TGCAGTGCTATAGCGGTTAACAATGAGCAGTACTTC; J gene: TRBJ2-5; CDR3 length: 12; V gene: TRBV20-1; D gene: NA; clone size: NA
CDR3 protein: CASSGVTTANTEAFF; CDR3 DNA: TGTGCCAGCAGTGGGGTGACGACAGCGAACACTGAAGCTTTCTTT; J gene: TRBJ1-1; CDR3 length: 15; V gene: TRBV2; D gene: NA; clone size: NA
CDR3 protein: CASSLPAASTDTQYF; CDR3 DNA: TGCGCCAGCAGCTTACCAGCGGCTAGCACAGATACGCAGTATTTT; J gene: TRBJ2-3; CDR3 length: 15; V gene: TRBV5-1; D gene: NA; clone size: NA
CDR3 protein: CSVTGTSGYNEQFF; CDR3 DNA: TGCAGTGTTACCGGGACTAGCGGATACAATGAGCAGTTCTTC; J gene: TRBJ2-1; CDR3 length: 14; V gene: TRBV20-1; D gene: TRBD2; clone size: NA
CDR3 protein: CASRLGGTSYEQYF; CDR3 DNA: TGTGCCAGCAGGTTGGGCGGGACCTCCTACGAGCAGTACTTC; J gene: TRBJ2-7; CDR3 length: 14; V gene: TRBV2; D gene: NA; clone size: NA
CDR3 protein: CASSWTGYEQYF; CDR3 DNA: TGTGCCAGCAGTTGGACTGGGTACGAGCAGTACTTC; J gene: TRBJ2-7; CDR3 length: 12; V gene: TRBV6-2/TRBV6-3; D gene: NA; clone size: many
CDR3 protein: CASSFVGSGNQPQHF; CDR3 DNA: TGTGCCAGCAGTTTTGTAGGGTCCGGCAATCAGCCCCAGCATTTT; J gene: TRBJ1-5; CDR3 length: 15; V gene: TRBV12-3/TRBV12-4; D gene: NA; clone size: NA
CDR3 protein: CASSPTGGIQYF; CDR3 DNA: TGTGCCAGCAGCCCGACAGGGGGCATTCAGTACTTC; J gene: TRBJ2-4; CDR3 length: 12; V gene: TRBV7-9; D gene: TRBD1; clone size: NA